This T cell receptor (beta chain) was sequenced during a study of blood T cells in healthy people across ages. Points from the study as a whole: In these data, TCR beta diversity tracked strongly with naive T cell percentage.

Germline CDR1 DFQATT, CDR2 SNEGSKA (reference sequence). The CDR3 is 11 residues long. With 3 bases removed from V and 7 bases from J, the gap between germline ends came to 7 bases. Primers used in a second PCR of about 6 to 12 cycles were a sample-barcoded 5' primer and a J-beta primer mix. Using its own MiXCR run on the 5' RACE reads, TCRdb lists one record per CDR3 protein. This table holds 1.2 million to 1.5 million distinct CDR3 sequences, roughly 60% found once. The table lists this clonotype with a few counts. Its target is unknown. The sequence was obtained from a man between 18 and 29 years old in good health. Sequenced sample: blood. The genes are TRBV20-1 and TRBJ2-1; D unclear. The CDR3 sequence is CSASGVNEQFF. The CDR3 DNA reads TGCAGTGCTAGCGGTGTAAATGAGCAGTTCTTC.